This T cell receptor beta chain was profiled in a study of blood T cell repertoires in COVID-19 (dated by TCRdb to 2018 to 2021). About the study as a whole: Samples from collaborators originated in the United States, Italy and Spain and spanned both the acute and convalescent phases of COVID-19. The prospective study material was composed of cDNA or gDNA derived from T cells, B-cell-depleted T cells, or PBMCs. Subjects who had been exposed to COVID-19, were actively infected with it, or had recovered from it provided the deeply sampled blood TCRbeta repertoires that made up the dataset. The repertoires were released in a freely available public database meant as a resource for research on the immune response to SARS-CoV-2. The samples were drawn from two sources: the first 160 participants of the ongoing ImmuneRACE study, and 1,200 or so subjects contributed by 6 global collaborators. A de-identified subject ID, COVID-19 status, age in years and sex were almost always included in the sample metadata. Where HLA class I and class II types were available, the types were taken from metadata supplied by the sample provider, not from assay-based typing. Points the paper makes about the study in general: Clinical and demographic metadata were provided uncurated, with the amount varying by source and participant.

TCRbeta CDR3 regions were amplified from genomic DNA by means of the immunoSEQ Assay, a bias-controlled multiplex PCR. Under the source paper's analysis protocol: The number of nucleated cells in each sample was estimated by amplification of reference gene primers within the assay. Sequence reads were collapsed and filtered to measure the absolute abundance of every unique TCRbeta CDR3 rearrangement. Productive Simpson clonality was computed per sample as the square root of Simpson's diversity index over productive rearrangements. TCRdb provides this immuneACCESS table in a form limited to in-frame rearrangements. Some clones are lacking; in checked studies, under half of them reflect an unresolved V gene, and why the rest are absent is not known. V and J calls and clone size are as listed in that table; D and trimming were resolved from the DNA. Present in this sample are about 150,000 clones, 65% to 80% of which were seen just once. The ten largest clones represent about 3.9% of the sample.

As to this clone: Its binding antigen is unknown. Per-nucleotide qualities are absent, and no much larger clonotype sits a single base away.

Its CDR3 holds 13 amino acids, cysteine through phenylalanine. The sequence is cut down to CDR3 DNA, 39 bases in frame from base 1. V sheds 6 bases and J sheds 8 bases, leaving 13 bases between their ends. The germline V gene gives CDR1 as MDHEN and CDR2 as SYDVKM. The collaborating institutions used their own protocols to collect whole blood in K2EDTA tubes. For TCRbeta analysis, collaborators shipped samples as frozen whole blood, isolated PBMCs, or DNA extracted from either of those sample types. The receptor comes from a man aged 55 to 70 with acute or convalescent COVID-19. The rearrangement joined TRBV28 to TRBJ1-4, and TRBD1 may be the D gene, going by 6 matching bases. The sequenced sample was peripheral blood. CDR3 sequence: CASRNREGEKLFF. The nucleotides are TGTGCCAGCAGAAACAGGGAAGGCGAAAAACTGTTTTTT.